Sequencing of this T cell receptor (beta chain) was carried out in a study of blood T cell repertoires in COVID-19. Whole-study context: Sources were T cells, B-cell-depleted T cells, or PBMCs; the material itself was cDNA or gDNA.

The assay was immunoSEQ multiplex PCR, and TCRdb's table has in-frame clones only and misses some. The sample has tens of thousands of clones, 80% seen once. Germline trimming cut 9 bases from V and 4 bases from J; bases unmatched to any gene: 0. Per germline, CDR1 SNHLY and CDR2 FYNNEI. The CDR3 covers 13 residues. Sequences were obtained from peripheral blood. The receptor was isolated from a woman aged 80 or over with acute or convalescent COVID-19. This chain links TRBV2 with TRBJ2-3; TRBD2 aligns across 14 bases. The CDR3 DNA sequence: TGTGCCAGGACTAGCGGGAGGGCAGATACGCAGTATTTT. Its translation is CARTSGRADTQYF.